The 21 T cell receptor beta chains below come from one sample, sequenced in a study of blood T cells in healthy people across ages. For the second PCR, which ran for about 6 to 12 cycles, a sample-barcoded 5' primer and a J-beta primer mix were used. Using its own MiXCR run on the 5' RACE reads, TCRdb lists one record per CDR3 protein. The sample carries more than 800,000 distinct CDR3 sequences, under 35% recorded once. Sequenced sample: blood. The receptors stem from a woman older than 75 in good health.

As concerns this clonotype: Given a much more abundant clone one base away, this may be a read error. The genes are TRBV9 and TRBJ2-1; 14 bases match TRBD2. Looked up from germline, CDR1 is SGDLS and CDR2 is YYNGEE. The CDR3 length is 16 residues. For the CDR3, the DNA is TGTGCCGGCAGCGCTGGACTAGCGGGGGGTTACAATGAGCAGTTCTTC. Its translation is CAGSAGLAGGYNEQFF.

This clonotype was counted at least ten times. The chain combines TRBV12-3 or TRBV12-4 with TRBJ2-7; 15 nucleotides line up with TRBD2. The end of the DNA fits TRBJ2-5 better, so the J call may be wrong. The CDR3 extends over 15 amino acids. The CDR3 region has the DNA TGTGCCAGCAGCAGGACTAGCGGGGGGGCTCAGACCCAGTACTTC. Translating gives CASSRTSGGAQTQYF.

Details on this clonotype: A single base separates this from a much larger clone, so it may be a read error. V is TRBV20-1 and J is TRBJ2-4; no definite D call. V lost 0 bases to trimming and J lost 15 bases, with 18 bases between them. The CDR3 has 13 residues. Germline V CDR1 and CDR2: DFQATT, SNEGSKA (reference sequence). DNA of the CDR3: TGCAGTGCTAGAGACGGCCAAAGGGCCGAGCGGTACTTC. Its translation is CSARDGQRAERYF.

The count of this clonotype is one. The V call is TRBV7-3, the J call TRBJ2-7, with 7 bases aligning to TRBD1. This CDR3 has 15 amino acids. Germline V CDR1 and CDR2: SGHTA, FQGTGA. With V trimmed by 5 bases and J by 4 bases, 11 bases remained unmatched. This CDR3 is CASSPPRGQQYEQYF. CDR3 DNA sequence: TGTGCCAGCAGCCCACCCCGGGGACAGCAGTACGAGCAGTACTTC.

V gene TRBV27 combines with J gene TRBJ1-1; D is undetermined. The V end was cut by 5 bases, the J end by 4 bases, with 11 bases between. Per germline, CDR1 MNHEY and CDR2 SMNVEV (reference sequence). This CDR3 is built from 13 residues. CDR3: CASSPFFGTEAFF. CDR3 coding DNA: TGTGCCAGCAGTCCCTTCTTCGGCACTGAAGCTTTCTTT.

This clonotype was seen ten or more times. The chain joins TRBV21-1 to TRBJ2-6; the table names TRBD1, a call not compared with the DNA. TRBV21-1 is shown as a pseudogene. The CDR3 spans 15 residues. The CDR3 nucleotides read TGTGCCAGCAGCCTCCAGGGGGCGAGGGCCAACGTCCTGACTTTC. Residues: CASSLQGARANVLTF.

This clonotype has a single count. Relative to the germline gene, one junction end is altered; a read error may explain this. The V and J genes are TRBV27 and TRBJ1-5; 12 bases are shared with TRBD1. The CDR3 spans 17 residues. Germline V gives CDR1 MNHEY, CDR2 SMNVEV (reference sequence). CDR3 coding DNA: TGCGCCAGCAGACAGGGACAGGGGGCGCCTAGCAATCAGCCCCAGCATTTT. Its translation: CASRQGQGAPSNQPQHF.

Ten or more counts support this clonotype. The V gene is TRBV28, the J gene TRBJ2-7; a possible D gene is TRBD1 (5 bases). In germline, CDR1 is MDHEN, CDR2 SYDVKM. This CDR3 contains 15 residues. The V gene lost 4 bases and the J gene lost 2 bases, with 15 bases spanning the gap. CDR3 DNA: TGTGCCAGCAGTTACGGTTCTGGGGCGACCTACGAGCAGTACTTC. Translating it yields CASSYGSGATYEQYF.

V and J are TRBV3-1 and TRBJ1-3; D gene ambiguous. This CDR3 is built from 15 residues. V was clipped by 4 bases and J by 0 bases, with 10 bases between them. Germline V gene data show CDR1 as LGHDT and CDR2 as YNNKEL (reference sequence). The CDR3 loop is CASSPASYSGNTIYF. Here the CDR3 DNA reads TGTGCCAGCAGCCCTGCCTCCTACTCTGGAAACACCATATATTTT.

The CDR3 nucleotides are TGCAGGGGCCCGGCAGGGCATGGCTACACCTTC. Translating gives CRGPAGHGYTF. V and J are TRBV20-1 and TRBJ1-2; D might be TRBD1 (5 bases). The CDR3 extends over 11 amino acids. Looked up from germline, CDR1 is DFQATT and CDR2 is SNEGSKA (reference sequence).

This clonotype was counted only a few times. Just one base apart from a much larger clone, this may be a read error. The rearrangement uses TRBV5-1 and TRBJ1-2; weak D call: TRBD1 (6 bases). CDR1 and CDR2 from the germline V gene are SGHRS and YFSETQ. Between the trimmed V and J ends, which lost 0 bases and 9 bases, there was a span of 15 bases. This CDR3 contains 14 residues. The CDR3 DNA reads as TGCGCCAGCAGCTTGGAGGGGGACATCGATAGCTACACCTTC. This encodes CASSLEGDIDSYTF.

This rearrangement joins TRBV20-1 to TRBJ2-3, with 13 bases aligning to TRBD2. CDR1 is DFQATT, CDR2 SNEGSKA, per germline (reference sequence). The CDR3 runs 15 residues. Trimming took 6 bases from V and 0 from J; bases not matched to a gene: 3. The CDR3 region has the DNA TGCAGTGCGATGACTAGCGGGGGGAGCACAGATACGCAGTATTTT. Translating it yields CSAMTSGGSTDTQYF.

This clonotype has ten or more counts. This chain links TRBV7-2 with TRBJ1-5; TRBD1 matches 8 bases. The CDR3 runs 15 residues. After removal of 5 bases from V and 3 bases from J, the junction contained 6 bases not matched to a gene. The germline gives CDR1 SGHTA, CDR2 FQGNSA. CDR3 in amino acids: CASSKEQGDNQPQHF. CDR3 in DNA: TGTGCCAGCAGCAAAGAACAGGGGGACAATCAGCCCCAGCATTTT.

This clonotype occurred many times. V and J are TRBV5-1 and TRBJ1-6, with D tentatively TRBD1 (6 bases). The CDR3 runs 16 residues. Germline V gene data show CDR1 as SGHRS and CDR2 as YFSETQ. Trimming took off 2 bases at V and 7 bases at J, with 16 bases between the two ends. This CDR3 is CASSFRGARQNSPLHF. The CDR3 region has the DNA TGCGCCAGCAGCTTCCGGGGGGCACGTCAGAATTCACCCCTCCACTTT.

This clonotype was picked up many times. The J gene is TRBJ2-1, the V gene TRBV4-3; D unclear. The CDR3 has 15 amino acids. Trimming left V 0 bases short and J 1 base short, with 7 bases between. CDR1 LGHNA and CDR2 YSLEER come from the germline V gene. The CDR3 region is CASSQDLVSYNEQFF. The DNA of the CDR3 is TGCGCCAGCAGCCAAGATCTTGTATCCTACAATGAGCAGTTCTTC.

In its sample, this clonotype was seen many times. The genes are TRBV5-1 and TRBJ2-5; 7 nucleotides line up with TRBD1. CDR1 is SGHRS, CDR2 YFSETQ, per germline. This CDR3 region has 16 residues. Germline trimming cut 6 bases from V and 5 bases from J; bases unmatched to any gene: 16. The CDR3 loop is CASTLGAGGYIETQYF. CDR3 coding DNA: TGCGCCAGCACCCTGGGGGCAGGGGGATATATTGAGACCCAGTACTTC.

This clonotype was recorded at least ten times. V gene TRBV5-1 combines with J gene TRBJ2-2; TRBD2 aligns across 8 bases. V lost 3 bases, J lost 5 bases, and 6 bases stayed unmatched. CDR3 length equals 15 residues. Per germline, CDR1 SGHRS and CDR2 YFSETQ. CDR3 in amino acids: CASSSGGMMTGELFF. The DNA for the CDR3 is TGCGCCAGCAGCTCGGGAGGGATGATGACCGGGGAGCTGTTTTTT.

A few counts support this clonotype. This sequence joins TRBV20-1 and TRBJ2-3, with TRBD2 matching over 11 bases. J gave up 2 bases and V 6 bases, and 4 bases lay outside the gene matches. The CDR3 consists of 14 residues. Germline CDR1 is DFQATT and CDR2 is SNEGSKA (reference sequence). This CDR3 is CSAPSGRTTDTQYF. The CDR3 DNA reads TGCAGTGCCCCTAGCGGGAGGACCACAGATACGCAGTATTTT.

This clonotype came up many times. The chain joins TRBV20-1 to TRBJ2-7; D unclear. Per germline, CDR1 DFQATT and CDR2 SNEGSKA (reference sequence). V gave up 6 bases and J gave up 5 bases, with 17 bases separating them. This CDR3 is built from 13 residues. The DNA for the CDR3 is TGCAGTGCGAGACCGTCGTTGGAGAACGAGCAGTACTTC. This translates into CSARPSLENEQYF.

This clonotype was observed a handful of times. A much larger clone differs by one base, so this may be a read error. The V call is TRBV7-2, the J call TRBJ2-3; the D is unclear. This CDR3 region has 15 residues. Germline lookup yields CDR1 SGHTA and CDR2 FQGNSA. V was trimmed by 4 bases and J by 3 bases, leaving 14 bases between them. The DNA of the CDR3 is TGTACCAGCAGCTCGCCTCAAGGATCAACAGATACGCAGTATTTT. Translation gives CTSSSPQGSTDTQYF.

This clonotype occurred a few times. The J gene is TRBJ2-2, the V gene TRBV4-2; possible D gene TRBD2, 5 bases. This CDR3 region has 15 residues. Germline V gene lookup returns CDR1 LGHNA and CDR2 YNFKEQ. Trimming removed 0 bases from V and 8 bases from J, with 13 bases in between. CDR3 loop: CASSQEMDGVGELFF. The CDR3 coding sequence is TGTGCCAGCAGCCAAGAAATGGACGGGGTTGGGGAGCTGTTTTTT.